This is a list of T cell receptor beta chains from one sample in a study of cytomegalovirus exposure and HLA in healthy donors. Sequencing used immunoSEQ multiplex PCR; TCRdb keeps in-frame clones, though not all of them. Of about 200,000 clones listed, around 79% are singletons. The material sequenced was PBMCs. These receptors all come from a male donor in good health and CMV-seropositive. CDR3s include the opening cysteine and the closing phenylalanine or tryptophan. The D gene is left open where the match is weak. Size is stated for part of the rows, as once, few or many counts, or as a class when the clone is expanded.

v_call,clone_size,d_call,j_call,cdr3_nt,cdr3_aa
TRBV11-3,few,-,TRBJ2-2,TGTGCCAGCAGCCCTGGGCCCGGGGAGCTGTTTTTT,CASSPGPGELFF
TRBV18,once,TRBD1,TRBJ2-7,TGTGCCAGCTCACCTGGCCTCTGGGACAGGGCCCACTTC,CASSPGLWDRAHF
TRBV19,-,-,TRBJ2-2,TGTGCCAGTAGCGAGCTCGCGGCGAACACCGGGGAGCTGTTTTTT,CASSELAANTGELFF
TRBV6-5,-,TRBD1,TRBJ1-2,TGTGCCAGCAGCTTAAGGGGGCCGAGGGGCTACACCTTC,CASSLRGPRGYTF
TRBV7-7,few,-,TRBJ1-1,TGTGCCAGCAGCTTAATGACAGGAGATGAAGCTTTCTTT,CASSLMTGDEAFF
TRBV7-7,-,-,TRBJ2-1,TGTGCCAGCAGCTTAGTGGGGGCGCATGAGCAGTTCTTC,CASSLVGAHEQFF
TRBV25-1,-,-,TRBJ1-2,TGTGCCAGCACTACAGGTTCCTTTAACTATGGCTACACCTTC,CASTTGSFNYGYTF
TRBV4-3,-,-,TRBJ2-7,TGCGCCAGCAGCCCCCGGGGTAGGGTCTACGAGCAGTACTTC,CASSPRGRVYEQYF
TRBV20-1,-,-,TRBJ2-3,TGCAGTGCTAGGGCCTCCGATACGCAGTATTTT,CSARASDTQYF
TRBV6-5,-,-,TRBJ1-5,TGTGCCAGCAGTTACTCGGTTGTCAGGGCGCAGCCCCAGCATTTT,CASSYSVVRAQPQHF
TRBV19,-,-,TRBJ1-6,TGTGCCGGCTCGAGGACTGAGGCTTATAATTCACCCCTCCACTTT,CAGSRTEAYNSPLHF
TRBV4-1,-,TRBD2,TRBJ2-3,TGCGCCAGCAGCCAAGCTAGACTAGCTGACACAGATACGCAGTATTTT,CASSQARLADTDTQYF
TRBV5-4,-,-,TRBJ1-1,TGTGCCAGCCAGAACAGGGCCACTGAAGCTTTCTTT,CASQNRATEAFF
TRBV7-2,-,-,TRBJ1-1,TGTGCCAGCAGCCCAGACCGGTGGAGCACTGAAGCTTTCTTT,CASSPDRWSTEAFF
TRBV28,once,-,TRBJ2-3,TGTGCCAGCCGAGGGGGTACAACTAGCACAGATACGCAGTATTTT,CASRGGTTSTDTQYF
TRBV4-1,-,TRBD2,TRBJ2-5,TGCGCCAGCAGCCCAGGATCTAGCGGCGTTCAAGAGACCCAGTACTTC,CASSPGSSGVQETQYF
TRBV7-2,-,TRBD2,TRBJ2-1,TGTGCCAGCAGCTTAGAAGCTAGCGGAAGAAATGAGCAGTTCTTC,CASSLEASGRNEQFF
TRBV6-5,-,-,TRBJ1-1,TGTGCCAGCAGTTTCGGGAACACTGAAGCTTTCTTT,CASSFGNTEAFF
TRBV7-6,-,TRBD2,TRBJ2-7,TGTGCCAGCAGCTCTAGCGGAAACTCCTACGAGCAGTACTTC,CASSSSGNSYEQYF
TRBV7-9,-,TRBD1,TRBJ2-7,TGTTCCAGCAGCCCTGGACAGGGTCGACGGTACTTC,CSSSPGQGRRYF
TRBV20-1,-,-,TRBJ1-1,TGCAGTGTCGGGGACACTGAAGCTTTCTTT,CSVGDTEAFF
TRBV6-6,few,-,TRBJ2-5,TGTGCCAGCAGTTCTCTACTAGGGGGCGGGGCCCAGTACTTC,CASSSLLGGGAQYF
TRBV10-3,once,-,TRBJ1-4,TGTGCCATCAGTGACGGGGGGGGGCGCGGTACTAATGAAAAACTGTTTTTT,CAISDGGGRGTNEKLFF
TRBV18,once,-,TRBJ1-1,TGTGCCAGCTCACCAAGGACAGAACTGAACACTGAAGCTTTCTTT,CASSPRTELNTEAFF
TRBV11-2,-,TRBD1,TRBJ2-5,TGTGCCAGCAGCCTAGAAGGCAGGGGGACAGAGACCCAGTACTTC,CASSLEGRGTETQYF
TRBV27,-,TRBD1,TRBJ1-5,TGTGCCAGCAGTTTATCGCACAGGGGGGCCACAAGCAATCAGCCCCAGCATTTT,CASSLSHRGATSNQPQHF
TRBV5-1,-,TRBD1,TRBJ1-1,TGCGCCAGCAGCCAGACAGGGAGGACTGAAGCTTTCTTT,CASSQTGRTEAFF
TRBV7-6,-,TRBD2,TRBJ2-1,TGTGCCAGCAGCCTAACGGGACTAGCGGGAGGTAACAATGAGCAGTTCTTC,CASSLTGLAGGNNEQFF